This T cell receptor beta chain was observed in a study of CD4 T cells in relation to SARS-CoV-2 and coronaviruses. Profiled with immunoSEQ multiplex PCR; TCRdb holds only in-frame clones, not every one. This table has 18,000 or so clones, around 73% appearing once. As regards this clone: As yet, its antigen is unknown.

The ends lost 1 base at V and 8 bases at J; junction bases unmatched: 7. The germline V gene encodes CDR1 SGHDT and CDR2 YYEEEE. CDR3 length: 14 amino acids. Unexposed donor CD4+ T cells date from about 2011-2019, before the COVID-19 pandemic. After about 10 days of culture, CD4+ T cells were isolated. This chain uses TRBV5-6 with TRBJ1-2; 8 nucleotides align to TRBD1. Specimen: CD4+ T cells from PBMCs, cultured in vitro. The sequence derives from a human donor in good health. The CDR3 coding sequence is TGTGCCAGCAGCTTGAGTGAGACAGGGGCCGGCTACACCTTC. It translates to CASSLSETGAGYTF.